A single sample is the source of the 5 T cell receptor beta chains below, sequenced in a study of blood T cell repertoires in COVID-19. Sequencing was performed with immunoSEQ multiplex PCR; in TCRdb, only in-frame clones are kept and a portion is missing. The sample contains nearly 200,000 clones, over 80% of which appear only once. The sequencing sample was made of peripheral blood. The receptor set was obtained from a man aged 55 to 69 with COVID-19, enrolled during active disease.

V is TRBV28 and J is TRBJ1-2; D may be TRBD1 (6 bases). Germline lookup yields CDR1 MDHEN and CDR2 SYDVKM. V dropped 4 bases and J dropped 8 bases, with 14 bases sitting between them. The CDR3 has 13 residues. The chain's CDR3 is CASSSTGLGGYTF. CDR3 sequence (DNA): TGTGCCAGCAGTTCCACAGGGCTGGGGGGCTACACCTTC.

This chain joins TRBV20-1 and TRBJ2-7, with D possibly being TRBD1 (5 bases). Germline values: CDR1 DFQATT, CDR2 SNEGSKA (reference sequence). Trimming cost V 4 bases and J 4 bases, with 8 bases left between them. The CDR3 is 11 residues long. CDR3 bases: TGCAGTGCTAAGGACACTTACGAGCAGTACTTC. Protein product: CSAKDTYEQYF.

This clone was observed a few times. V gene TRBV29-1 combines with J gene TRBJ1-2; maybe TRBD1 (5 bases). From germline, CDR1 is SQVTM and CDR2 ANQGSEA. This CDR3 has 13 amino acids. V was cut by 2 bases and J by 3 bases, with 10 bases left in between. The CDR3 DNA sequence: TGCAGCGTTGAACCGGCAGGGCACTATGGCTACACCTTC. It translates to CSVEPAGHYGYTF.

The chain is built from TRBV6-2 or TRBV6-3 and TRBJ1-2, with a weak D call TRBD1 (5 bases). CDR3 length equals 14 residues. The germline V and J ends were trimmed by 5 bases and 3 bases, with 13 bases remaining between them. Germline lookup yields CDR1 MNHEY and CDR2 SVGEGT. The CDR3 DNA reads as TGTGCCAGCAGTGACGCCACAGGCCACTATGGCTACACCTTC. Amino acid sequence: CASSDATGHYGYTF.

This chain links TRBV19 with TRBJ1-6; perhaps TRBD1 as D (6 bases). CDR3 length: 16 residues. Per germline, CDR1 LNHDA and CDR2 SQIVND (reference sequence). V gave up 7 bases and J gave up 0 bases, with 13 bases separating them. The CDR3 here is CASKGGEDSYNSPLHF. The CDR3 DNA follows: TGTGCCAGTAAAGGGGGAGAGGACTCCTATAATTCACCCCTCCACTTT.